The 30 T cell receptor beta chains below were found in one sample sequenced in a study of blood T cell repertoires in COVID-19. The protocol was immunoSEQ multiplex PCR, while the TCRdb copy is restricted to in-frame clones and leaves out a portion. The data show roughly 190,000 clones, 88% seen once. The sequenced material came from peripheral blood. The origin of the receptors is a man aged 40-49 years with active or convalescent COVID-19.

CDR3: CASSVVGGASNEQFF. The CDR3 bases are TGTGCCAGCAGTGTGGTCGGGGGGGCCTCCAATGAGCAGTTCTTC. The rearrangement links TRBV2 to TRBJ2-1, with 8 bases aligning to TRBD2. The CDR3 is made up of 15 amino acids. The trim removed 4 bases at V and 6 bases at J, leaving 8 bases unmatched. Germline CDR1 SNHLY, CDR2 FYNNEI.

Here the CDR3 DNA reads TGCAGTGCTAGTTGGGTGGGACAGGGATTTTTCGACACTGAAGCTTTCTTT. Its translation is CSASWVGQGFFDTEAFF. The J gene is TRBJ1-1, the V gene TRBV20-1, with 9 bases fitting TRBD1. Germline lookup yields CDR1 DFQATT and CDR2 SNEGSKA (reference sequence). The CDR3 contains 17 residues. The V gene end was trimmed by 3 bases and the J gene end by 3 bases; junction bases not matched to a gene: 14.

The V and J genes are TRBV11-2 and TRBJ2-1; 9 bases map to TRBD1. Per the germline V gene, CDR1 is SGHAT and CDR2 is FQNNGV. Germline trimming cut 7 bases from V and 7 bases from J; bases unmatched to any gene: 11. This CDR3 is built from 15 residues. This CDR3 reads CASTPGDRDSNEQFF. In nucleotides, the CDR3 is TGTGCCAGCACCCCCGGGGACAGGGACTCTAATGAGCAGTTCTTC. Full variable domain (remainder filled in from reference TRBV11-2 and TRBJ2-1): EAGVAQSPRYKIIEKRQSVAFWCNPISGHATLYWYQQILGQGPKLLIQFQNNGVVDDSQLPKDRFSAERLKGVDSTLKIQPAKLEDSAVYLCASTPGDRDSNEQFFGPGTRLTVL.

The V and J genes are TRBV9 and TRBJ1-2; D may be TRBD1 (6 bases). The CDR3 length is 14 residues. Germline CDR1 is SGDLS and CDR2 is YYNGEE. V lost 7 bases and J 1 base, leaving 14 bases between the germline ends. The CDR3 sequence is CASGRQAGNYGYTF. The CDR3, as DNA: TGTGCCAGCGGGCGACAGGCCGGTAACTATGGCTACACCTTC.

The chain combines TRBV6-2 or TRBV6-3 with TRBJ1-5, with 7 bases fitting TRBD1. The CDR3 loop spans 16 amino acids. After removal of 5 bases from V and 2 bases from J, the junction contained 9 bases not matched to a gene. Germline CDR1 and CDR2: MNHEY and SVGEGT. The CDR3: CASSRGTVEGNQPQHF. The CDR3 DNA is TGTGCCAGCAGTCGCGGGACAGTTGAGGGCAATCAGCCCCAGCATTTT.

The chain carries TRBV10-3 and TRBJ1-6, with 7 bases aligning to TRBD1. The CDR3 runs 13 residues. The V segment lost 9 bases and the J segment 6 bases; nucleotides outside the gene matches: 5. CDR1 and CDR2 (germline): ENHRY, SYGVKD. CDR3 residues: CAISDRANSPLHF. The CDR3 DNA reads TGTGCCATATCAGACAGGGCTAATTCACCCCTCCACTTT.

This clone has a single count. J is TRBJ2-7 and V is TRBV12-5; 8 nucleotides align to TRBD1. This CDR3 has 16 residues. Trimming removed 5 bases from V and 3 bases from J; junction bases left unmatched: 12. CDR1 is LGHNT and CDR2 is FRNRAP in the germline V gene. The CDR3 DNA reads as TGTGCTAGTGGTCTTGGGCCCCGAGACAGGGGCTACGAGCAGTACTTC. This codes for CASGLGPRDRGYEQYF.

The chain is built from TRBV7-2 and TRBJ1-1; 7 nucleotides match TRBD1. This CDR3 spans 14 amino acids. Germline values: CDR1 SGHTA, CDR2 FQGNSA. Trimming at V came to 5 bases and at J to 4 bases, leaving 7 bases not matched to a gene. In DNA form, the CDR3 reads TGTGCCAGCAGCGCTGGACAGGCCCGCACTGAAGCTTTCTTT. Translating gives CASSAGQARTEAFF.

The chain joins TRBV11-2 to TRBJ1-3; D is perhaps TRBD1 (6 bases). Per germline, CDR1 SGHAT and CDR2 FQNNGV. CDR3 length: 19 amino acids. Trimming shortened V by 4 bases and J by 0 bases, and 22 bases separated the two germline ends. For the CDR3, the DNA is TGTGCCAGCAGCTACAAGACAGGTTCTCAGACAGGCTCTGGAAACACCATATATTTT. As protein: CASSYKTGSQTGSGNTIYF.

The J gene is TRBJ2-1, the V gene TRBV15, with TRBD1 as a possible D gene (5 bases). The CDR3 length is 15 residues. CDR1 and CDR2 (germline): LNHNV, YYDKDF (reference sequence). The V end was cut by 0 bases, the J end by 0 bases, with 6 bases between. CDR3 sequence reads: CATSRDRVSYNEQFF. CDR3 sequence (DNA): TGTGCCACCAGCAGAGACAGGGTCTCCTACAATGAGCAGTTCTTC.

The chain combines TRBV2 with TRBJ1-5; 7 bases align to TRBD1. The CDR3 totals 15 residues. Germline values: CDR1 SNHLY, CDR2 FYNNEI. J lost 3 bases, V lost 7 bases, and 9 bases had no gene match. The CDR3 DNA follows: TGTGCCAGCACCGCCACAGGGGTCGCCAATCAGCCCCAGCATTTT. This codes for CASTATGVANQPQHF.

This clone was picked up a small number of times. J is TRBJ1-4 and V is TRBV6-6, with TRBD1 matching over 7 bases. The length of the CDR3 is 15 residues. Trimming took 6 bases from V and 7 from J; bases not matched to a gene: 11. CDR1 and CDR2 (germline): MNHNY, SVGAGI (reference sequence). The CDR3 is CASRRTGEMREKLFF. CDR3 DNA: TGTGCCAGCAGGCGGACAGGCGAAATGCGTGAAAAACTGTTTTTT.

This chain connects TRBV23-1 to TRBJ2-5; D might be TRBD1 (5 bases). TRBV23-1 is filed as an ORF, its function uncertain. This CDR3 is built from 15 residues. The V gene lost 3 bases and the J gene lost 5 bases, with 16 bases spanning the gap. In DNA form, the CDR3 reads TGCGCCAGCAGTCACCCCAGGGCCTCCGGGGAGACCCAGTACTTC. Translated, it gives CASSHPRASGETQYF.

This clone appeared a few times. The chain has TRBV6-2 or TRBV6-3 and TRBJ1-1; TRBD1 aligns across 11 bases. V lost 1 base to trimming and J lost 9 bases; unmatched junction nucleotides: 4. Per germline, CDR1 MNHEY and CDR2 SVGEGT. This CDR3 spans 14 amino acids. CDR3 protein: CASSYLGTGGQAFF. The CDR3 DNA sequence: TGTGCCAGCAGTTACTTGGGGACAGGGGGACAAGCTTTCTTT.

The chain combines TRBV11-3 with TRBJ2-1, with 10 nucleotides matching TRBD1. This CDR3 is built from 16 residues. V trimming: 4 bases; J trimming: 3 bases; junction bases outside the gene matches: 6. In germline, CDR1 is SGHNT, CDR2 YENEEA. In DNA form, the CDR3 reads TGTGCCAGCAGCTCTCCGGGACAGGGGCTCTACAATGAGCAGTTCTTC. This codes for CASSSPGQGLYNEQFF.

V and J are TRBV4-2 and TRBJ1-1, with 9 bases identical to TRBD1. The V segment lost 5 bases and the J segment 1 base; nucleotides outside the gene matches: 5. The length of the CDR3 is 15 residues. Germline CDR1 reads LGHNA; CDR2 reads YNFKEQ. CDR3 sequence (DNA): TGTGCCAGCAGCAACCCGGGACAGGGGAACACTGAAGCTTTCTTT. Residues: CASSNPGQGNTEAFF.

As regards this clone: The junction does not match germline at one end; this may be a read error. The chain combines TRBV5-4 with TRBJ2-7; 15 positions match TRBD2. Looked up from germline, CDR1 is SGHNT and CDR2 is YYREEE (reference sequence). The CDR3 length is 14 residues. As DNA, the CDR3 is TGTGCCAGCAGGTTGGGACTAGCGGGAGGAGAGCAGTACTTC. Residues: CASRLGLAGGEQYF.

The chain joins TRBV3-1 (or the pseudogene TRBV3-2) to TRBJ1-1; D might be TRBD1 (6 bases). Trimming pared 10 bases from V and 10 bases from J, leaving 16 bases between. The germline CDR1 and CDR2 sequences are LGHDT and YNNKEL (reference sequence). There are 11 residues in the CDR3. The CDR3 is CATRGGARAFF. CDR3 nucleotide sequence: TGTGCCACGCGGGGGGGGGCAAGAGCTTTCTTT.

This chain links TRBV2 with TRBJ1-5; 7 bases line up with TRBD1. This CDR3 comprises 15 residues. V dropped 6 bases and J dropped 3; count of bases not matched to a gene: 8. CDR1 is SNHLY, CDR2 FYNNEI, per germline. The CDR3 here is CASRGPGTANQPQHF. CDR3 nucleotides: TGTGCCAGCAGAGGACCCGGGACAGCCAATCAGCCCCAGCATTTT.

The V call is TRBV7-2, the J call TRBJ2-5; a weak D match, TRBD2 (5 bases). Germline assignment: CDR1 SGHTA and CDR2 FQGNSA. The CDR3 consists of 16 residues. Trimming took off 6 bases at V and 5 bases at J, with 22 bases between the two ends. This CDR3 is CASSDPQGLRPETQYF. Written as DNA, the CDR3 is TGTGCCAGCAGTGATCCGCAAGGACTCAGGCCTGAGACCCAGTACTTC.

The genes are TRBV5-4 and TRBJ2-7; no reliable D call. Germline values: CDR1 SGHNT, CDR2 YYREEE (reference sequence). V lost 4 bases and J lost 4, with 6 bases in between. This CDR3 region has 11 residues. CDR3 nucleotide sequence: TGTGCCAGCAGCGCGGATTACGAGCAGTACTTC. Its translation is CASSADYEQYF.

This chain joins TRBV5-1 and TRBJ1-4; weak D call: TRBD1 (5 bases). Germline CDR1 is SGHRS and CDR2 is YFSETQ. This CDR3 comprises 13 residues. Trimming pared 4 bases from V and 10 bases from J, leaving 14 bases between. CDR3 loop: CASSLFRGGKLFF. CDR3 nucleotides: TGCGCCAGCAGCCTATTTAGGGGCGGAAAACTGTTTTTT.

The chain carries TRBV19 and TRBJ2-7; a possible D gene is TRBD2 (5 bases). This CDR3 contains 15 residues. V lost 2 bases to trimming and J lost 2 bases, with 13 bases between them. Germline V CDR1 and CDR2: LNHDA, SQIVND (reference sequence). The CDR3 sequence: CASSILLAGTYEQYF. The CDR3 nucleotides are TGTGCCAGTAGTATACTTCTAGCTGGCACCTACGAGCAGTACTTC.

The chain uses TRBV9 and TRBJ1-3; D may be TRBD1 (5 bases). Germline V CDR1 and CDR2: SGDLS, YYNGEE. CDR3 size: 16 residues. Deletions cut 4 bases from V and 4 bases from J, with 18 bases between. The CDR3 region has the DNA TGTGCCAGCAGCACCGACTTAGGGGTAAGGGGAAACACCATATATTTT. This gives the protein CASSTDLGVRGNTIYF.

V usage is TRBV30 and J usage is TRBJ2-7; D is unresolved. The germline V gene encodes CDR1 GTSNPN and CDR2 SVGIG (reference sequence). The CDR3 totals 12 residues. V lost 1 base, J lost 2 bases, and 6 bases lay in between. CDR3 region: CAWSGAPYEQYF. The CDR3 coding sequence is TGTGCCTGGAGTGGGGCTCCCTACGAGCAGTACTTC.

The rearrangement joins TRBV2 to TRBJ1-5; 9 nucleotides match TRBD1. The germline V gene has CDR1 SNHLY and CDR2 FYNNEI. Germline trimming cut 2 bases from V and 5 bases from J; bases unmatched to any gene: 16. This CDR3 contains 19 residues. The CDR3: CASSEYFGVPGQGYQPQHF. The CDR3 DNA sequence: TGTGCCAGCAGTGAATATTTCGGAGTCCCGGGACAGGGATATCAGCCCCAGCATTTT. The variable domain in full, completed from reference TRBV2 and TRBJ1-5, reads EPEVTQTPSHQVTQMGQEVILRCVPISNHLYFYWYRQILGQKVEFLVSFYNNEISEKSEIFDDQFSVERPDGSNFTLKIRSTKLEDSAMYFCASSEYFGVPGQGYQPQHFGDGTRLSIL.

V is TRBV5-4 and J is TRBJ2-5, with D perhaps TRBD1 (6 bases). Trimming shortened V by 4 bases and J by 4 bases, and 11 bases separated the two germline ends. The CDR3 is 13 residues long. Germline CDR1 SGHNT, CDR2 YYREEE (reference sequence). This CDR3 reads CASSGGPAETQYF. The DNA for the CDR3 is TGTGCCAGCAGCGGGGGCCCCGCAGAGACCCAGTACTTC. The variable domain in full, completed from reference TRBV5-4 and TRBJ2-5, reads ETGVTQSPTHLIKTRGQQVTLRCSSQSGHNTVSWYQQALGQGPQFIFQYYREEENGRGNFPPRFSGLQFPNYSSELNVNALELDDSALYLCASSGGPAETQYFGPGTRLLVL.

This clone has more than one count but fewer than ten. The J gene is TRBJ2-7, the V gene TRBV5-4; D gene unclear. CDR1 is SGHNT and CDR2 is YYREEE in the germline V gene (reference sequence). The CDR3 runs to 14 residues. V lost 2 bases and J 1 base, leaving 10 bases between the germline ends. The CDR3 spells CASSLGGTSYEQYF. DNA of the CDR3: TGTGCCAGCAGCTTAGGCGGAACATCCTACGAGCAGTACTTC.

The chain links TRBV2 to TRBJ1-3; D may be TRBD1 (5 bases). V lost 4 bases and J lost 7, with 26 bases in between. The CDR3 covers 18 residues. The germline V gene has CDR1 SNHLY and CDR2 FYNNEI. The CDR3 region is CASSGDPKRLSGGNTIYF. The CDR3 DNA sequence: TGTGCCAGCAGTGGGGACCCTAAGAGATTAAGTGGGGGGAACACCATATATTTT.

This rearrangement joins TRBV21-1 to TRBJ2-7; the table's TRBD1 call for D was not verified on the DNA. TRBV21-1 is deemed a pseudogene. There are 16 residues in the CDR3. The CDR3 nucleotides read TGTGCCAGCAGCAAAGAACGACAGGGGGGTTCCTACGAGCAGTACTTC. Protein product: CASSKERQGGSYEQYF.